The rows below give T cell receptor beta chains drawn from one sample of a study of T cells after posttransplantation cyclophosphamide. Sequencing was performed with immunoSEQ multiplex PCR; in TCRdb, only in-frame clones are kept and a portion is missing. This repertoire shows about 66,000 clones, about 94% found once; its top ten account for approximately 2.7%. Sequenced: PBMCs. All receptors derive from a young woman in good health and a related stem cell transplant donor. Both conserved end residues are part of each CDR3. The D gene is left open where the match is weak. Expanded clones get a size class; other rows say once, few or many, or leave the size out.

clone_size	v_call	j_call	d_call	cdr3_aa	cdr3_nt
-	TRBV9	TRBJ2-7	-	CASSVSGIGEQYF	TGTGCCAGCAGCGTTTCAGGGATAGGCGAGCAGTACTTC
-	TRBV7-2	TRBJ2-2	-	CASSSQGSIGELFF	TGTGCCAGCAGTTCACAGGGCTCCATCGGGGAGCTGTTTTTT
-	TRBV10-3	TRBJ2-3	-	CAIREPNFPDTQYF	TGTGCCATCAGAGAACCTAACTTTCCAGATACGCAGTATTTT
-	TRBV29-1	TRBJ2-3	TRBD2	CSATLAGTDTQYF	TGCAGCGCCACTCTAGCGGGCACAGATACGCAGTATTTT
-	TRBV5-6	TRBJ2-1	TRBD1	CASSWGTGTNNEQFF	TGTGCCAGCAGCTGGGGGACAGGAACGAACAATGAGCAGTTCTTC
-	TRBV19	TRBJ1-1	TRBD1	CASSIPGGSEAFF	TGTGCCAGTAGTATTCCAGGGGGCTCTGAAGCTTTCTTT
-	TRBV5-6	TRBJ2-7	-	CASSKRGGAYEQYF	TGTGCCAGCAGCAAGAGGGGGGGGGCCTACGAGCAGTACTTC
-	TRBV7-6	TRBJ2-7	-	CASSPRDIYEQYF	TGTGCCAGCAGCCCGCGAGACATCTACGAGCAGTACTTC
-	TRBV18	TRBJ2-7	-	CASSTGQSYEQYF	TGTGCCAGCTCAACAGGACAGTCCTACGAGCAGTACTTC
-	TRBV7-9	TRBJ1-1	-	CASSWGGAEAFF	TGTGCCAGCAGCTGGGGAGGTGCTGAAGCTTTCTTT
-	TRBV15	TRBJ1-5	-	CATSRDGGRGVNQPQHF	TGTGCCACCAGCAGAGATGGTGGCAGGGGAGTAAATCAGCCCCAGCATTTT
-	TRBV7-2	TRBJ1-5	-	CASSPMGGSNQPQHF	TGTGCCAGCAGCCCTATGGGGGGGAGCAATCAGCCCCAGCATTTT
once	TRBV4-3	TRBJ2-6	-	CASSQGFGSGANVLTF	TGCGCCAGCAGCCAAGGATTTGGTTCTGGGGCCAACGTCCTGACTTTC
-	TRBV9	TRBJ1-1	TRBD1	CASSVAGTANTEAFF	TGTGCCAGCAGCGTAGCGGGGACAGCGAACACTGAAGCTTTCTTT
-	TRBV5-6	TRBJ2-3	-	CASSLDTDTQYF	TGTGCCAGCAGCTTGGACACAGATACGCAGTATTTT
once	TRBV19	TRBJ2-1	-	CASSLTSGTTLNEQFF	TGTGCCAGTAGTTTAACCTCCGGGACAACCCTCAATGAGCAGTTCTTC
-	TRBV20-1	TRBJ2-5	-	CSASEETQYF	TGCAGTGCGAGCGAGGAGACCCAGTACTTC
-	TRBV7-2	TRBJ1-2	-	CASSLVPLVTVSAYYGYTF	TGTGCCAGCAGCTTAGTTCCCCTCGTGACAGTTAGTGCGTACTATGGCTACACCTTC
-	TRBV4-3	TRBJ2-1	-	CASSQAWQGNNEQFF	TGCGCCAGCAGCCAAGCTTGGCAGGGAAACAATGAGCAGTTCTTC
-	TRBV7-9	TRBJ2-4	-	CASSLDSLGEVKNIQYF	TGTGCCAGCAGCTTAGATTCCTTAGGTGAGGTCAAAAACATTCAGTACTTC
-	TRBV21-1	TRBJ1-5	-	CASSTPSGNQPQHF	TGTGCCAGCAGCACCCCGAGTGGCAATCAGCCCCAGCATTTT
once	TRBV29-1	TRBJ1-2	-	CSVDWGAYGYTF	TGCAGCGTTGATTGGGGAGCCTATGGCTACACCTTC